This paragraph reports one T cell receptor (beta chain). This record belongs to a study of OX40 agonist ivuxolimab in advanced cancers. Sequencing used immunoSEQ multiplex PCR; TCRdb keeps in-frame clones, though not all of them. The sample has roughly 51,000 clones, around 89% seen once. Sample: CD4+ or CD8+ T cells sorted from blood, taken in a trial of the OX40 agonist ivuxolimab. This TCR was sampled from an adult with an advanced solid tumor such as melanoma, head and neck, liver or kidney cancer.

The CDR3 DNA sequence: TGTGCCAGCAGCCGGGGGGGAACTGAAGCTTTCTTT. Translated, it gives CASSRGGTEAFF. The chain recombines TRBV5-4 with TRBJ1-1; possible D gene TRBD1, 5 bases. The CDR3 runs 12 residues. Germline V gives CDR1 SGHNT, CDR2 YYREEE (reference sequence). Trimming removed 4 bases at V and 5 bases at J, with 9 bases between.